The entry below gives a single T cell receptor beta chain sequence along with its context. Germline assignment: CDR1 SGHNT and CDR2 YYREEE (reference sequence). CDR3 length: 14 residues. V lost 1 base to trimming and J lost 1 base, with 9 bases between them. Treatment defined: 19 received Ad26.COV2.S at low or high dose, single or two shots; about 5 received placebo; per-sample allocation not given. Sampling was performed 63 days after the first vaccine or placebo injection. The record originates from a study of Ad26.COV2.S vaccination and SARS-CoV-2 variants. As for the study in general: Within the COV1001 Ad26.COV2.S trial arm, the donor was enrolled.

The protocol was immunoSEQ multiplex PCR, while the TCRdb copy is restricted to in-frame clones and leaves out a portion. The sample includes 380,000 or so clones, about 87% of them seen just once. V gene TRBV5-4 combines with J gene TRBJ2-7; D uncertain. This clonotype was sampled from a person aged 18 to 59 who received the Ad26.COV2.S COVID-19 vaccine or a placebo. Sequencing was performed on peripheral blood, taken in a trial of Ad26.COV2.S vaccine versus placebo. CDR3 in amino acids: CASSLKSISYEQYF. CDR3 DNA: TGTGCCAGCAGCTTGAAATCTATATCCTACGAGCAGTACTTC.